This T cell receptor (beta chain) was sequenced in a study of immune characterization of retroperitoneal liposarcoma. TCRdb re-called the PCR reads through MiXCR, storing one row per CDR3 protein. The sample has about 10,000 distinct CDR3 sequences, about 30% seen once. The CDR3 length is 15 residues. Trimming removed 3 bases from V and 2 bases from J, with 11 bases in between. Per germline, CDR1 LNHDA and CDR2 SQIVND (reference sequence). The chain joins TRBV19 to TRBJ2-1; D may be TRBD1 or TRBD2 (5 bases each). Sequenced input: tumor tissue. The sequence derives from a female donor with retroperitoneal liposarcoma. CDR3 loop: CASSIGDGTYNEQFF. DNA for the CDR3: TGTGCCAGTAGTATCGGGGACGGGACCTACAATGAGCAGTTCTTC.